This TCR beta chain was recovered during a study of T cells in Graves' hyperthyroidism and ophthalmopathy (dated by TCRdb to between 2019 and 2020). Regarding the complete study: Peripheral blood samples were taken at the time of initial diagnosis, prior to any treatment. To identify TCR V-J signatures that set the groups apart, the researchers used a discovery cohort of more than 95 patients, made up of about 44 with Graves' ophthalmopathy and about 60 with stable Graves' hyperthyroidism. Whether ophthalmopathy could be predicted prospectively was tested in an independent validation cohort made up of approximately 19 hyperthyroidism patients plus 17 patients who later progressed to ophthalmopathy. The 75 to 100 discovery patients were randomly split 7:3 into training and test sets. Thyroid tissue and blood T-cell repertoires from several Graves' hyperthyroidism patients were also compared in the study. Once sampling was done, hyperthyroidism patients were given methimazole at a starting dose of 30 mg daily, whereas ophthalmopathy patients were given high-dose intravenous methylprednisolone. The paper describes TCR Vbeta CDR3 sequencing of about 140 peripheral blood samples, made up of roughly 45 ophthalmopathy patients, some 80 hyperthyroidism patients and roughly 17 progressor patients.

TCR beta CDR3 regions were amplified from RNA transcripts. The TCR CDR3 was subjected to a first round of RT-PCR using the HTBI primer set and the Qiagen OneStep RT-PCR kit. Libraries were constructed in a second round of multiplex PCR, after which size selection and purification were performed. Libraries were sequenced paired-end with 100 bp reads on an Illumina HiSeq2000. The study's own analysis went as follows. SOAPnuke was used to process the raw data, with reads discarded if the reads contained adapters or uncalled bases, had a mean Phred below 15, or lacked an exact constant-primer or identifier match. High-quality paired reads were merged using COPE v1.2.5, and each unique nucleotide sequence was defined as a clonotype. MiTCR v1.1 was used to align clonotypes to the IMGT TRBV, TRBD and TRBJ reference segments. Only V-J combinations with frequency above 0.0001, covering about 99% of repertoires, were analysed. A TCS score was defined as the ratio of F50 (clonal expansion) to E x V (chaos), with BLOSUM62-based TCRdist applied between CDR3 peptides within each V-J. Welch's t-statistics and random forest reduced approximately 520 V-J features to about 13, which were used in a naive Bayes classifier (R e1071). The Morisita-Horn index was used to measure how similar the thyroid and blood repertoires were. TCRdb trimmed the raw reads at Q25, called clones with MiXCR and kept productive beta chains. Each entry merges the rows of one CDR3 protein and shows their most common DNA and genes. The V and J calls follow TCRdb's processing rather than the paper's. This sample is represented by approximately 610,000 distinct CDR3 sequences; 14% to 15% of them were singletons. About 4% of the sample rests with the top ten.

Ophthalmopathy patients had moderately to severely active disease, Clinical Activity Score of at least 3, NOSPECS grade of at least 4, and duration under 3 months. Patients with uncontrolled infections, other autoimmune diseases, pregnancy or lactation were excluded. Diagnoses relied on clinical symptoms, serum thyroxine and TRAb, thyroid ultrasound and orbital computed tomography. Ficoll-Paque density gradient centrifugation was used to isolate PBMCs from under 11 ml of fresh peripheral blood. Total RNA was extracted using Trizol reagent, and RNA quality was assessed on an Agilent 2100 Bioanalyzer. General study outcomes and caveats: A model built on a 13 V-J signature distinguished ophthalmopathy from stable hyperthyroidism, reaching 87.88% sensitivity and about 81% specificity in cross-validation and 80%/75% in testing. Most expanded thyroid clonotypes (frequency above 0.001) were also detected in blood, suggesting blood repertoires may reflect thyroid immune responses. No statistical method was used to set the sample size in advance, and investigators knew the group allocation. In validation, progression to ophthalmopathy was predicted by the model with 55% to 71% sensitivity and roughly 76% specificity, a median of approximately 6.5 months before onset.

This clonotype was seen at least ten times. Its antigen is currently not known. No clone much larger than this one lies a single base away; base qualities are absent. The TCR sequence derives from a middle-aged woman with Graves' ophthalmopathy. The sample was blood.

CDR3 loop: CATQDTYGYTF. The DNA sequence follows: TGTGCCACCCAGGACACCTATGGCTACACCTTC. The chain is assembled from TRBV24-1 and TRBJ1-2; the best D guess is TRBD1, with 5 bases matching. V is cut by 9 bases and J by 4 bases, and the space between the germline ends is 8 bases. CDR1 KGHDR and CDR2 SFDVKD are derived from the germline V gene. The CDR3 starts with the cysteine, ends with the phenylalanine, and has 11 residues. The only DNA kept is the CDR3, 33 bases in frame from the first base.